A selection of T cell receptor beta chains follows, all from one sample in a study of T cells in lung cancer brain metastases. The data were produced by immunoSEQ multiplex PCR, yet TCRdb's version contains in-frame clones alone and is incomplete. The sample contains a few thousand clones, roughly 84% of which appear only once. Sequenced: tumor tissue from the primary lung tumor. Receptors were obtained from a woman in her fifties or sixties with non-small cell lung cancer. The CDR3 runs from the conserved cysteine through the conserved F or W. D genes are given only for firm matches. The size field is filled for only some rows; it gives once, few, many or a size class.

clone_size	d_call	v_call	j_call	cdr3_aa	cdr3_nt
-	-	TRBV30	TRBJ2-3	CAWSAGVSTDTQYF	TGTGCCTGGAGTGCTGGCGTTAGCACAGATACGCAGTATTTT
-	TRBD1	TRBV18	TRBJ1-2	CASSPSGTGVYGYTF	TGTGCCAGCTCACCGAGCGGGACAGGGGTTTATGGCTACACCTTC
-	-	TRBV7-2	TRBJ1-3	CGTKRGLSGNTIYF	TGTGGGACCAAGCGGGGACTCTCTGGAAACACCATATATTTT
-	-	TRBV4-2	TRBJ1-2	CASSQDGPGGFGYTF	TGTGCCAGCAGCCAAGATGGTCCCGGGGGGTTTGGCTACACCTTC
-	-	TRBV5-4	TRBJ1-1	CASRSTGTNTEAFF	TGTGCCAGCAGATCGACAGGAACCAACACTGAAGCTTTCTTT
-	-	TRBV5-6	TRBJ1-2	CASSASTGIYGYTF	TGTGCCAGCAGCGCCTCGACAGGAATCTATGGCTACACCTTC
-	-	TRBV6-6	TRBJ2-3	CASSPRRADTQYF	TGTGCCAGCAGCCCCCGACGGGCAGATACGCAGTATTTT
-	-	TRBV14	TRBJ1-1	CASSPSSGFTAAFF	TGTGCCAGCAGCCCCAGTTCGGGGTTCACAGCGGCTTTCTTT
once	-	TRBV9	TRBJ1-1	CASSVGQGRNTEAFF	TGTGCCAGCAGCGTAGGCCAGGGCAGGAACACTGAAGCTTTCTTT
-	TRBD1	TRBV4-3	TRBJ1-2	CASSQDVGQGANYGYTF	TGCGCCAGCAGCCAAGATGTAGGACAGGGGGCTAACTATGGCTACACCTTC
-	-	TRBV29-1	TRBJ1-1	CSVGESRDAFF	TGCAGCGTTGGAGAAAGCCGGGACGCTTTCTTT
once	TRBD2	TRBV27	TRBJ2-5	CASRATSGQETQYF	TGTGCCAGCAGAGCCACTAGCGGACAAGAGACCCAGTACTTC
once	-	TRBV19	TRBJ2-3	CASSIWGTDTQYF	TGTGCCAGTAGTATATGGGGTACAGATACGCAGTATTTT
-	-	TRBV28	TRBJ2-1	CASRLENEQFF	TGTGCCAGCAGATTGGAAAATGAGCAGTTCTTC
-	TRBD2	TRBV27	TRBJ2-7	CASSFEGGRYEQYF	TGTGCCAGCAGTTTTGAGGGAGGGAGATACGAGCAGTACTTC
-	TRBD1	TRBV5-1	TRBJ2-5	CASSAYRGETQYF	TGCGCCAGCAGCGCTTACAGGGGAGAGACCCAGTACTTC
-	-	TRBV10-3	TRBJ2-5	CAISQLQETQYF	TGTGCCATCAGCCAGCTACAAGAGACCCAGTACTTC
-	-	TRBV4-3	TRBJ1-2	CASSQVGLYGYTF	TGCGCCAGCAGCCAAGTTGGTCTTTATGGCTACACCTTC